Below are 6 T cell receptor beta chains sequenced from a single sample in a study of T cells in Graves' hyperthyroidism and ophthalmopathy. Amplification yielded TCR beta CDR3 regions, with RNA transcripts as the source. Primed by the HTBI set, a first-round RT-PCR was run on the TCR CDR3. MiXCR, applied by TCRdb to the multiplex PCR reads, yields one record per CDR3 protein. The sample lists nearly 600,000 distinct CDR3 sequences; approximately 15% were seen once. Material for sequencing was blood. These receptors were obtained from a woman younger than 35 with Graves' ophthalmopathy.

Here the CDR3 reads CSAQRESEQFF. DNA for the CDR3: TGCAGTGCTCAGCGGGAGAGTGAGCAGTTCTTC. The chain employs TRBV20-1 and TRBJ2-1; TRBD2 matches 8 bases. V lost 5 bases to trimming and J lost 9 bases; unmatched junction nucleotides: 3. The germline gives CDR1 DFQATT, CDR2 SNEGSKA (reference sequence). This CDR3 is built from 11 residues.

The chain carries TRBV18 and TRBJ2-5, with a tentative D call TRBD1 (5 bases). Trimming removed 3 bases at V and 5 bases at J, with 13 bases between. The CDR3 loop spans 14 amino acids. From germline, CDR1 is KGHSH and CDR2 LQKENI. The CDR3 sequence: CASSPAGFGETQYF. The CDR3 DNA reads as TGTGCCAGCTCACCGGCAGGGTTTGGGGAGACCCAGTACTTC. Combining the CDR3 with reference TRBV18 and TRBJ2-5 gives the whole variable domain NAGVMQNPRHLVRRRGQEARLRCSPMKGHSHVYWYRQLPEEGLKFMVYLQKENIIDESGMPKERFSAEFPKEGPSILRIQQVVRGDSAAYFCASSPAGFGETQYFGPGTRLLVL.

This clonotype was recorded many times. The chain links TRBV2 to TRBJ1-6; D might be TRBD1 (5 bases). Trimming removed 1 base at V and 9 bases at J, with 10 bases between. Germline V gene lookup returns CDR1 SNHLY and CDR2 FYNNEI. CDR3 length: 14 amino acids. The CDR3 DNA is TGTGCCAGCAGTGAAGGAGACAGAGGTTCACCCCTCCACTTT. Translation gives CASSEGDRGSPLHF.

This clonotype was found many times. The gene calls are TRBV18 and TRBJ2-7; possibly TRBD2 for D (6 bases). Trimming shortened V by 3 bases and J by 5 bases, and 14 bases separated the two germline ends. This CDR3 is 14 amino acids long. Germline V gene lookup returns CDR1 KGHSH and CDR2 LQKENI. Here the CDR3 reads CASSPAGGRNEQYF. CDR3 nucleotide sequence: TGTGCCAGCTCACCGGCCGGGGGTCGGAACGAGCAGTACTTC.

The J gene is TRBJ2-1, the V gene TRBV28, with 11 bases lining up with TRBD2. Germline CDR1 and CDR2: MDHEN and SYDVKM. This CDR3 is 13 amino acids long. Unmatched junction bases numbered 6, after V lost 10 bases and J lost 7 bases. The CDR3 sequence is CATRTSGRNEQFF. The CDR3, as DNA: TGTGCCACCCGAACTAGCGGGAGAAATGAGCAGTTCTTC.

This clonotype has just a few counts. The chain employs TRBV29-1 and TRBJ1-2; the D is unclear. The germline gives CDR1 SQVTM, CDR2 ANQGSEA. This CDR3 has 12 residues. Trimming took off 2 bases at V and 8 bases at J, with 12 bases between the two ends. The CDR3 loop is CSVERSEEGYTF. DNA of the CDR3: TGCAGCGTTGAACGGTCAGAGGAGGGCTACACCTTC.